The 27 T cell receptor beta chains in this list originate from one sample, sequenced in a study of blood T cell repertoires in COVID-19. Generated by immunoSEQ multiplex PCR, the TCRdb table keeps only in-frame clones and is missing some. The sample carries roughly 100,000 clones, around nine tenths recorded once. Sequenced input: peripheral blood. All receptors derive from a man aged 45-60 years with active or convalescent COVID-19.

The chain employs TRBV6-4 and TRBJ1-5; D unresolved. Germline values: CDR1 MRHNA, CDR2 SNTAGT. The V end lost 4 bases, the J end lost 4 bases, and 17 bases lay between the germline ends. This CDR3 comprises 16 residues. DNA of the CDR3: TGTGCCAGCAGTGCGTCTCGAGGGTGTAGGAATCAGCCCCAGCATTTT. Its translation is CASSASRGCRNQPQHF.

This clone showed up just a few times. Here the CDR3 reads CASSQGTHPGSGYTF. The CDR3 DNA reads as TGTGCCAGCAGCCAAGGAACCCACCCGGGGTCCGGCTACACCTTC. The chain combines TRBV3-1 (or the pseudogene TRBV3-2) with TRBJ1-2; D not certain. Trimming left V 1 base short and J 8 bases short, with 17 bases between. This CDR3 has 15 residues. CDR1 and CDR2 from the germline V gene are LGHDT and YNNKEL (reference sequence).

The chain recombines TRBV5-1 with TRBJ1-2; TRBD1 agrees at 8 bases. Losses at the gene ends were 0 bases for V and 4 bases for J; bases not matched to a gene: 5. This CDR3 spans 15 amino acids. CDR1 SGHRS and CDR2 YFSETQ come from the germline V gene. The CDR3 loop is CASSLADRDIYGYTF. The CDR3 DNA is TGCGCCAGCAGCTTGGCGGACAGGGACATCTATGGCTACACCTTC.

DNA of the CDR3: TGTGCCAGCACCCAGGGTGGCAATGAGCAGTTCTTC. Translating gives CASTQGGNEQFF. The gene calls are TRBV6-5 and TRBJ2-1; a possible D gene is TRBD1 (5 bases). The CDR3 runs 12 residues. V gave up 7 bases and J gave up 6 bases, with 10 bases separating them. Germline CDR1 MNHEY, CDR2 SVGAGI.

The rearrangement joins TRBV12-3 or TRBV12-4 to TRBJ2-7; tentatively, D is TRBD2 (6 bases). The CDR3 contains 12 residues. V was shortened by 3 bases and J by 4 bases, with 7 bases between the two germline ends. The CDR3 nucleotides read TGTGCCAGCAGTTTCGGAGGGTACGAGCAGTACGTC. This translates into CASSFGGYEQYV.

The genes are TRBV2 and TRBJ1-6; 9 bases line up with TRBD1. V was pared by 5 bases and J by 8 bases, with 4 bases of the junction left unmatched. The CDR3 extends over 14 amino acids. The germline gives CDR1 SNHLY, CDR2 FYNNEI. The DNA of the CDR3 is TGTGCCAGCAGTCCGGGACAGGGACATTCACCCCTCCACTTT. Residues: CASSPGQGHSPLHF.

The chain has TRBV28 and TRBJ1-6, with 9 positions matching TRBD1. CDR3 length equals 16 residues. J gave up 7 bases and V 5 bases, and 9 bases lay outside the gene matches. The germline CDR1 and CDR2 sequences are MDHEN and SYDVKM. This CDR3 reads CASSRTGGFLNSPLHF. CDR3 nucleotides: TGTGCCAGCAGTCGAACAGGGGGCTTCTTGAATTCACCCCTCCACTTT.

This sequence joins TRBV5-4 and TRBJ1-5; D may be TRBD1 (6 bases). Trimming took off 5 bases at V and 9 bases at J, with 15 bases between the two ends. The CDR3 is made up of 13 amino acids. The V gene's germline CDR1 is SGHNT and CDR2 YYREEE (reference sequence). The CDR3 nucleotides read TGTGCCAGCAGTTCGGACAGCTTGGGGCCCCAGCATTTT. Its translation is CASSSDSLGPQHF.

A single count supports this clone. The chain combines TRBV27 with TRBJ1-5; D is unresolved. V shed 6 bases and J shed 2 bases, with 14 bases lying between them. The CDR3 is 15 residues long. Germline V gives CDR1 MNHEY, CDR2 SMNVEV (reference sequence). CDR3 residues: CASRSAPRGNQPQHF. The CDR3 bases are TGTGCCAGCAGGTCCGCCCCACGGGGCAATCAGCCCCAGCATTTT.

The CDR3 spells CASSITAGSGANVLTF. The CDR3 nucleotides read TGTGCCAGTAGTATAACGGCAGGGTCTGGGGCCAACGTCCTGACTTTC. The rearrangement links TRBV19 to TRBJ2-6; perhaps TRBD1 as D (5 bases). Trimming cost V 2 bases and J 1 base, with 9 bases left between them. Germline loops: CDR1 LNHDA, CDR2 SQIVND (reference sequence). This CDR3 has 16 residues.

V gene TRBV4-1 combines with J gene TRBJ2-1; 11 bases match TRBD1. Germline V gives CDR1 MGHRA, CDR2 YSYEKL. This CDR3 spans 16 amino acids. V trimming: 0 bases; J trimming: 9 bases; junction bases outside the gene matches: 7. As DNA, the CDR3 is TGCGCCAGCAGCCAAGATGAAGGACAGGGGGCTGGTGAGCAGTTCTTC. Translating gives CASSQDEGQGAGEQFF.

This chain uses TRBV11-2 with TRBJ2-2; 14 positions match TRBD2. J gave up 5 bases and V 6 bases, and 2 bases lay outside the gene matches. This CDR3 has 15 amino acids. Per germline, CDR1 SGHAT and CDR2 FQNNGV. The chain's CDR3 is CASRGLAGVTGELFF. CDR3 DNA sequence: TGTGCCAGCAGGGGACTAGCGGGAGTAACCGGGGAGCTGTTTTTT.

The chain has TRBV9 and TRBJ2-2; TRBD2 might be the D (6 bases). Germline assignment: CDR1 SGDLS and CDR2 YYNGEE. This CDR3 contains 15 residues. Trimming took 8 bases from V and 1 from J, leaving 15 bases between them. CDR3 region: CASDTGGKNTGELFF. The CDR3 nucleotides read TGTGCCAGTGACACCGGGGGTAAGAACACCGGGGAGCTGTTTTTT.

This chain links TRBV3-1 (or the pseudogene TRBV3-2) with TRBJ2-1; D not certain. Germline V gene sequence: CDR1 LGHDT, CDR2 YNNKEL (reference sequence). This CDR3 is built from 12 residues. The V end was cut by 1 base, the J end by 10 bases, with 8 bases between. In nucleotides, the CDR3 is TGTGCCAGCAGCCAAGTATCGCGGGAGCAGTTCTTC. Amino acid sequence: CASSQVSREQFF.

The rearrangement links TRBV7-2 to TRBJ2-1; 11 positions agree with TRBD1. Per germline, CDR1 SGHTA and CDR2 FQGNSA. This CDR3 has 17 amino acids. V lost 5 bases to trimming and J lost 4 bases; unmatched junction nucleotides: 10. CDR3 sequence: CASSPGTGGRGYNEQFF. Written as DNA, the CDR3 is TGTGCCAGCAGCCCGGGGACAGGGGGGAGGGGTTACAATGAGCAGTTCTTC.

The rearrangement uses TRBV7-9 and TRBJ1-1; 7 bases are shared with TRBD1. The CDR3 is 14 amino acids. The ends lost 4 bases at V and 1 base at J; junction bases unmatched: 3. CDR1 is SEHNR and CDR2 is FQNEAQ in the germline V gene (reference sequence). CDR3: CASSSGQWNTEAFF. The CDR3 region has the DNA TGTGCCAGCAGCTCGGGACAGTGGAACACTGAAGCTTTCTTT.

The chain employs TRBV28 and TRBJ2-5, with 10 nucleotides matching TRBD2. The CDR3 length is 16 residues. Unmatched junction bases numbered 5, after V lost 3 bases and J lost 1 base. Germline V gene sequence: CDR1 MDHEN, CDR2 SYDVKM. The CDR3 is CASSFHSGGPQETQYF. DNA for the CDR3: TGTGCCAGCAGTTTTCATAGCGGGGGGCCCCAAGAGACCCAGTACTTC.

CDR3 bases: TGTGCCAGCAGCTTATCGAAGGGGGTTAATGAAAAACTGTTTTTT. Translation: CASSLSKGVNEKLFF. This sequence joins TRBV7-8 and TRBJ1-4; perhaps TRBD1 as D (6 bases). Germline V lookup: CDR1 SGHVS, CDR2 FQNEAQ. The length of the CDR3 is 15 residues. V lost 2 bases and J lost 4, with 11 bases in between.

The chain recombines TRBV3-1 (or the pseudogene TRBV3-2) with TRBJ2-3, with TRBD2 identical over 10 bases. Germline-derived CDR1 and CDR2 are LGHDT and YNNKEL (reference sequence). The CDR3 extends over 16 amino acids. J lost 0 bases, V lost 2 bases, and 2 bases had no gene match. The CDR3 sequence is CASSQRLAGSTDTQYF. Here the CDR3 DNA reads TGTGCCAGCAGCCAACGACTAGCGGGTAGCACAGATACGCAGTATTTT.

This chain links TRBV6-5 with TRBJ1-1, with TRBD1 identical over 8 bases. CDR1 is MNHEY and CDR2 is SVGAGI in the germline V gene. The CDR3 sequence is 15 residues long. Trimming removed 7 bases from V and 5 bases from J; junction bases left unmatched: 12. CDR3 sequence: CASTNSRTGRTEAFF. DNA of the CDR3: TGTGCCAGCACTAATTCCCGGACAGGGAGGACTGAAGCTTTCTTT.

The V gene is TRBV2, the J gene TRBJ2-1; the D gene is possibly TRBD2 (7 bases). V was shortened by 8 bases and J by 4 bases, with 18 bases between the two germline ends. This CDR3 has 15 residues. The germline gives CDR1 SNHLY, CDR2 FYNNEI. The CDR3: CASSIGGGGYNEQFF. The CDR3 nucleotides read TGTGCCAGCTCAATAGGGGGGGGAGGTTACAATGAGCAGTTCTTC.

This clone appeared once. The V call is TRBV28, the J call TRBJ1-2; no clear D. The CDR3 is 13 residues long. CDR1 and CDR2 (germline): MDHEN, SYDVKM. V lost 5 bases and J 1 base, leaving 8 bases between the germline ends. CDR3 region: CASSRSVNYGYTF. The CDR3 DNA reads TGTGCCAGCAGTCGATCAGTTAACTATGGCTACACCTTC.

The V gene is TRBV7-8, the J gene TRBJ2-5; TRBD2 aligns across 13 bases. CDR3 length: 16 residues. Germline V gene sequence: CDR1 SGHVS, CDR2 FQNEAQ. Losses at the gene ends were 5 bases for V and 2 bases for J; bases not matched to a gene: 5. In DNA, the CDR3 is TGTGCCAGCAGCCTATCGACTAGCGGGGGGCAAGAGACCCAGTACTTC. This gives the protein CASSLSTSGGQETQYF.

Written as DNA, the CDR3 is TGTGCCAGCAGTCCACTCAAGGGGCCCGGGGAGCTGTTTTTT. Amino acid sequence: CASSPLKGPGELFF. The rearrangement links TRBV6-5 to TRBJ2-2; D is possibly TRBD1 (5 bases). V dropped 5 bases and J dropped 6 bases, with 13 bases sitting between them. In germline, CDR1 is MNHEY, CDR2 SVGAGI. The CDR3 is made up of 14 amino acids.

The V call is TRBV6-6, the J call TRBJ1-2; D possibly corresponds to TRBD1 (5 bases). The CDR3 spans 11 residues. The germline CDR1 and CDR2 sequences are MNHNY and SVGAGI (reference sequence). V was clipped by 9 bases and J by 2 bases, with 7 bases between them. CDR3 DNA sequence: TGTGCCAGTGGACAAAACTATGGCTACACCTTC. Protein product: CASGQNYGYTF.

This clone was found once. This CDR3 reads CASSASIGASQPQHF. The DNA of the CDR3 is TGCGCCAGCAGTGCGTCGATAGGGGCATCTCAGCCCCAGCATTTT. The V call is TRBV10-2, the J call TRBJ1-5, with D possibly matching TRBD1 (5 bases). Germline loops: CDR1 WSHSY, CDR2 SAAADI. There are 15 residues in the CDR3. V lost 4 bases and J 6 bases, leaving 16 bases between the germline ends.

This chain connects TRBV24-1 to TRBJ2-7, with D perhaps TRBD1 (5 bases). Trimming took off 8 bases at V and 2 bases at J, with 12 bases between the two ends. The germline gives CDR1 KGHDR, CDR2 SFDVKD. The CDR3 runs 13 residues. CDR3 amino acids: CATIPPGTYEQYV. The CDR3 bases are TGTGCCACCATCCCCCCAGGGACCTACGAGCAGTACGTC.